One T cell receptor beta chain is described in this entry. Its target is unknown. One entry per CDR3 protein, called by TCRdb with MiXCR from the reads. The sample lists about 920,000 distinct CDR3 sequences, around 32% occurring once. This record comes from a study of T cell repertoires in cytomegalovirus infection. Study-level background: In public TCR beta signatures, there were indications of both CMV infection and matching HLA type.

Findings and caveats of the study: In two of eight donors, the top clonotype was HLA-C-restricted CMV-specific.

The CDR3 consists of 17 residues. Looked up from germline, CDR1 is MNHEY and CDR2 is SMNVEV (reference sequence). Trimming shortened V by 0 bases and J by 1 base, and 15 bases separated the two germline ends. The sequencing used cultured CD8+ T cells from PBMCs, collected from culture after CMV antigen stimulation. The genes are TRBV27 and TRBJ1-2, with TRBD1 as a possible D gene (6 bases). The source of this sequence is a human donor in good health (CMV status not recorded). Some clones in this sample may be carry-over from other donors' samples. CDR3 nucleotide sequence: TGTGCCAGCAGTTTATCGTCCAAGACAGGACTTAACTATGGCTACACCTTC. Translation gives CASSLSSKTGLNYGYTF.